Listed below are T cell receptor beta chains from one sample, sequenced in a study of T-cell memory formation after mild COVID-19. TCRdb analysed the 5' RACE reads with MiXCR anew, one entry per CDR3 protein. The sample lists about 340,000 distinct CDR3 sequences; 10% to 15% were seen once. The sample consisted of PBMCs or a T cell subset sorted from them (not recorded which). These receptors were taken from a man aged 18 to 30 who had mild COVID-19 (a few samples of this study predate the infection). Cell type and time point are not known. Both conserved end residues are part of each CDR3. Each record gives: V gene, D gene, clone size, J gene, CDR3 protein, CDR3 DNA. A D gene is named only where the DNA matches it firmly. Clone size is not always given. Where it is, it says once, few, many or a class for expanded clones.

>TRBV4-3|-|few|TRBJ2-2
CASSQDQGTGELFF
TGCGCCAGCAGCCAAGATCAGGGGACCGGGGAGCTGTTTTTT
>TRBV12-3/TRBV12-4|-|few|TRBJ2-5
CASSQNLGETQYF
TGTGCCAGCAGTCAGAACTTGGGGGAGACCCAGTACTTC
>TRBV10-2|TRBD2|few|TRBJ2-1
CASQRGPSYNEQFF
TGCGCCAGCCAGCGGGGGCCCTCTTACAATGAGCAGTTCTTC
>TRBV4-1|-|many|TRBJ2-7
CASSQGEYYEQYF
TGCGCCAGCAGCCAAGGGGAGTACTACGAGCAGTACTTC
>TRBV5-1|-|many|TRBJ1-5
CASSLAGTADQPQHF
TGCGCCAGCAGCTTGGCTGGGACGGCCGATCAGCCCCAGCATTTT
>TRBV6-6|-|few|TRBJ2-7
CASSYSGPGRGYEQYF
TGTGCCAGCAGTTACTCGGGTCCAGGGAGAGGCTACGAGCAGTACTTC
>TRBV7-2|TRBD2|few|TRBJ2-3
CASSLGWQRGLTDTQYF
TGTGCCAGCAGCTTAGGGTGGCAGCGGGGCCTCACAGATACGCAGTATTTT
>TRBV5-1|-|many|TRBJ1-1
CASSSSDGGSTEAFF
TGCGCCAGCAGCTCGTCAGACGGCGGGTCCACTGAAGCTTTCTTT
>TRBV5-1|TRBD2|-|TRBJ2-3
CASSPPGGITDTQYF
TGCGCCAGCAGCCCACCCGGGGGGATCACAGATACGCAGTATTTT
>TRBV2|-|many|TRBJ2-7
CASSEDVRVQQYF
TGTGCCAGCAGTGAAGATGTCAGGGTTCAGCAGTACTTC
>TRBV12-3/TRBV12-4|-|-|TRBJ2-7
CASSLVGTYYEQYF
TGTGCCAGCAGTTTAGTTGGGACATACTACGAGCAGTACTTC
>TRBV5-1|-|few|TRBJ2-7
CASSSRQAYEQYF
TGCGCCAGCAGCTCTCGACAGGCCTACGAGCAGTACTTC
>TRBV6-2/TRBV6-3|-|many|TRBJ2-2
CASSYGRNTGELFF
TGTGCCAGCAGTTACGGGAGGAACACCGGGGAGCTGTTTTTT
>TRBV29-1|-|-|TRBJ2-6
CSVPTGTGANVLTF
TGCAGCGTTCCCACAGGGACTGGGGCCAACGTCCTGACTTTC
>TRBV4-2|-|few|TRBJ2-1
CASSPRFGRLRWNEQFF
TGTGCCAGCAGCCCGCGTTTCGGAAGACTTAGATGGAATGAGCAGTTCTTC
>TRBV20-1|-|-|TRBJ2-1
CSASGGPPYNEQFF
TGCAGTGCTAGTGGGGGGCCTCCCTACAATGAGCAGTTCTTC
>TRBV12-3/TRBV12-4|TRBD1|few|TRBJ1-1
CASSASDRVEAFF
TGTGCCAGCAGTGCCTCCGACAGGGTTGAAGCTTTCTTT
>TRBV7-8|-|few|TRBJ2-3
CASSSSRDTQYF
TGTGCCAGCAGTTCCTCTAGGGATACGCAGTATTTT
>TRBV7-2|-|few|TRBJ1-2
CASSIPPTDGYTF
TGTGCCAGCAGCATCCCCCCGACAGACGGCTACACCTTC
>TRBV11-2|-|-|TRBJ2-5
CASSFGYQETQYF
TGTGCCAGCAGCTTTGGATACCAAGAGACCCAGTACTTC
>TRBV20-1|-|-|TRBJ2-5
CSARDLQRPKTQYF
TGCAGTGCTAGAGATCTTCAGCGTCCCAAGACCCAGTACTTC
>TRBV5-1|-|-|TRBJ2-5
CASSSGRGLGRETQYF
TGCGCCAGCAGCTCTGGCCGGGGCCTGGGCAGGGAGACCCAGTACTTC
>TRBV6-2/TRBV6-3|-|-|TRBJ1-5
CASSYSYRSGGSYSNQPQHF
TGTGCCAGCAGTTACTCTTATCGGTCGGGCGGAAGTTATAGCAATCAGCCCCAGCATTTT
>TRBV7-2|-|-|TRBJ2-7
CATRKGGGRDQQYF
TGTGCCACCCGGAAGGGCGGAGGCAGGGACCAGCAGTACTTC
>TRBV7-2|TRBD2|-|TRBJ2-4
CASSLAAGGQLAKNIQYF
TGTGCCAGCAGCTTAGCGGCGGGGGGCCAGCTAGCCAAAAACATTCAGTACTTC